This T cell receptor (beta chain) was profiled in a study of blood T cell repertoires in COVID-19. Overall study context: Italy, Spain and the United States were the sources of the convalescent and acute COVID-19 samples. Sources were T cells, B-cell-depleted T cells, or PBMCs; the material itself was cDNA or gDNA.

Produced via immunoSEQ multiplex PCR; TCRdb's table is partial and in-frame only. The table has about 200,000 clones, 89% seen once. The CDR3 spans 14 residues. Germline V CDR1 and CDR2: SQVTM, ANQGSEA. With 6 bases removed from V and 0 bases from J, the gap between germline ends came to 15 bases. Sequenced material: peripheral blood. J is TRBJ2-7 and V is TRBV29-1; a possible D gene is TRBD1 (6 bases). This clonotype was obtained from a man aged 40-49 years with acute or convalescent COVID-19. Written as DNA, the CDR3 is TGCAGCGTCCTAGGATCGGACAGCTCCTACGAGCAGTACTTC. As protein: CSVLGSDSSYEQYF.